Shown below are 5 T cell receptor beta chains from a single sample sequenced in a study of blood T cell repertoires in COVID-19. Libraries were prepared by immunoSEQ multiplex PCR; TCRdb keeps only in-frame clonotypes and omits some of them. The data contain about 140,000 clones, less than 85% of them seen just once; the ten biggest clones take up roughly 9%. Sequenced input: peripheral blood. These receptors originate from a woman of 80 years or more in a cohort sampled during active or convalescent COVID-19.

V gene TRBV4-2 combines with J gene TRBJ2-3; 10 bases fit TRBD2. CDR1 is LGHNA and CDR2 is YNFKEQ in the germline V gene. There are 17 residues in the CDR3. Trimming at V came to 3 bases and at J to 2 bases, leaving 8 bases not matched to a gene. The CDR3 loop is CASSQLAGEHTTDTQYF. CDR3 DNA sequence: TGTGCCAGCAGCCAGCTAGCGGGAGAGCATACCACAGATACGCAGTATTTT.

V gene TRBV10-3 combines with J gene TRBJ1-2, with D possibly TRBD1 on 5 matching bases. Germline CDR1 is ENHRY and CDR2 is SYGVKD. The CDR3 contains 15 residues. The V and J ends lost 2 bases and 0 bases respectively, with 10 bases between them. CDR3 amino acids: CAISETGGTNYGYTF. CDR3 sequence (DNA): TGTGCCATCAGTGAGACAGGTGGAACTAACTATGGCTACACCTTC.

The rearrangement links TRBV6-5 to TRBJ2-5; the D gene is possibly TRBD2 (6 bases). V gave up 2 bases and J gave up 2 bases, with 15 bases separating them. Germline V lookup: CDR1 MNHEY, CDR2 SVGAGI. The CDR3 has 16 residues. Written as DNA, the CDR3 is TGTGCCAGCAGTTACCGGGGGACGGTGGCACAAGAGACCCAGTACTTC. It specifies CASSYRGTVAQETQYF.

V is TRBV13 and J is TRBJ2-3; TRBD1 aligns across 7 bases. Germline assignment: CDR1 PRHDT and CDR2 FYEKMQ (reference sequence). CDR3 length equals 14 residues. The trim removed 1 base at V and 7 bases at J, leaving 5 bases unmatched. CDR3 sequence (DNA): TGTGCCAGCAGCTTAGTGAGGGGGCATAATACGCAGTATTTT. As protein: CASSLVRGHNTQYF.

The chain employs TRBV30 and TRBJ2-3; 14 bases fit TRBD2. Germline CDR1 and CDR2: GTSNPN and SVGIG (reference sequence). This CDR3 is built from 14 residues. Trimming took 7 bases from V and 8 from J; bases not matched to a gene: 8. The CDR3 bases are TGTGCCTCGAGGACTAGCGGGGGGCCTCCTACGCAGTATTTT. This codes for CASRTSGGPPTQYF. The entire variable domain, with the rest obtained from reference TRBV30 and TRBJ2-3, is as follows: SQTIHQWPATLVQPVGSPLSLECTVEGTSNPNLYWYRQAAGRGLQLLFYSVGIGQISSEVPQNLSASRPQDRQFILSSKKLLLSDSGFYLCASRTSGGPPTQYFGPGTRLTVL.